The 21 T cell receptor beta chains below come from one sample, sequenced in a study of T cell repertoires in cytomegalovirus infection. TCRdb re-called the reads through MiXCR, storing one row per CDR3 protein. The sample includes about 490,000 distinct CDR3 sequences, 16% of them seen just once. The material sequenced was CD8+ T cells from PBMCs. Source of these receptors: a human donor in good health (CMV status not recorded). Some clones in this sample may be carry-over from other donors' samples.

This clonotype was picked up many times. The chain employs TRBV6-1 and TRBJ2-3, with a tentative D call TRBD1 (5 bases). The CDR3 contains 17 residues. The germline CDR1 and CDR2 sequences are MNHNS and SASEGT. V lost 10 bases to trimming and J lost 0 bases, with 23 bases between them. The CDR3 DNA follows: TGTGCCATTCGGATTGCCTCTACAGGACCTAGCACAGATACGCAGTATTTT. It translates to CAIRIASTGPSTDTQYF.

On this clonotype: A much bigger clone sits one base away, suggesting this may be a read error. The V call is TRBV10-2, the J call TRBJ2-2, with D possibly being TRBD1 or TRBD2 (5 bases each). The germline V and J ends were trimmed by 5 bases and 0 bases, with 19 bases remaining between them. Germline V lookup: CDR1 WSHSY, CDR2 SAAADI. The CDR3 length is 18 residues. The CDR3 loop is CASSKPGRITANTGELFF. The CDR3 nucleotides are TGCGCCAGCAGTAAGCCGGGACGGATAACCGCGAACACCGGGGAGCTGTTTTTT.

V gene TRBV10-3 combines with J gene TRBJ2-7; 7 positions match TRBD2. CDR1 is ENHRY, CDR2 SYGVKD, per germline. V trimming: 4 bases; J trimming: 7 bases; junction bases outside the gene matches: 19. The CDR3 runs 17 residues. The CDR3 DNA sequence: TGTGCCATCAGTGGGGAGGGCAGAGGACCCTTCGGAGGGGAGCAGTACTTC. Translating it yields CAISGEGRGPFGGEQYF.

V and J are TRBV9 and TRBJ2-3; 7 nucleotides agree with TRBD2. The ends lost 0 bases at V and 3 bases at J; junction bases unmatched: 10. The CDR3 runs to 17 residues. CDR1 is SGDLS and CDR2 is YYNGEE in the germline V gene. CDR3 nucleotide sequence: TGTGCCAGCAGCGTAGCGGTAGCGCGGGAGTCGACAGATACGCAGTATTTT. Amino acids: CASSVAVARESTDTQYF.

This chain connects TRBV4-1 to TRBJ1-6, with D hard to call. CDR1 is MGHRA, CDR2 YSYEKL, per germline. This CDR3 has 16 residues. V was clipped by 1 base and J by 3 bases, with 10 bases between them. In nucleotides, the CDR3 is TGCGCCAGCAGCCAAGCGCCCTCTTACTATAATTCACCCCTCCACTTT. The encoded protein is CASSQAPSYYNSPLHF.

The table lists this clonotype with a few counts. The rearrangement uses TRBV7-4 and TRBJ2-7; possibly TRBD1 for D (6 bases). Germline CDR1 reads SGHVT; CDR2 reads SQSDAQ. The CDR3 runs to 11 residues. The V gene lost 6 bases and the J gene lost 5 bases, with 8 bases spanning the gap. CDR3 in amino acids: CASRGTNEQYF. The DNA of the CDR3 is TGTGCCAGCAGGGGGACAAACGAGCAGTACTTC.

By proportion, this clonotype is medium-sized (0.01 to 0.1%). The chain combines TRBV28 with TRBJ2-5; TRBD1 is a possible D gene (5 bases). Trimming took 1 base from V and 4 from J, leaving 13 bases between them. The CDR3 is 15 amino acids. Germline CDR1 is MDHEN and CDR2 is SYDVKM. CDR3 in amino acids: CASSLLARVRETQYF. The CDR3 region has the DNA TGTGCCAGCAGTTTATTGGCCAGGGTAAGAGAGACCCAGTACTTC.

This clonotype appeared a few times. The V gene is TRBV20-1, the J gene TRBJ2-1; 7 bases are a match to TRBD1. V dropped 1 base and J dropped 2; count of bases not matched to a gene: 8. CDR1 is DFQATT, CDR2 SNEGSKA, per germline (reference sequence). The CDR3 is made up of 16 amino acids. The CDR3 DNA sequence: TGCAGTGCTAGAGGCCTCCGGCAGGGGGCCTACAATGAGCAGTTCTTC. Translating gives CSARGLRQGAYNEQFF.

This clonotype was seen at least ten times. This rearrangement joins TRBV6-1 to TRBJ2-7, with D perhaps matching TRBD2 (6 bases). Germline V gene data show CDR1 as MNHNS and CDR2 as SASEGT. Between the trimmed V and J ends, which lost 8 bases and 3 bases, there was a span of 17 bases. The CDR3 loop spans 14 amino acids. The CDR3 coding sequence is TGTGCCAGCGGTCTGGGGGAGGCCTTCTACGAGCAGTACTTC. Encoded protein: CASGLGEAFYEQYF.

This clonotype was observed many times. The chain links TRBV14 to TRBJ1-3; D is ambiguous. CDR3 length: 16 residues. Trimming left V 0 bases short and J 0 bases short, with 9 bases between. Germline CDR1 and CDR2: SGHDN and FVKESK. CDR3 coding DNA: TGTGCCAGCAGCCAAGATTGGGCCCTCTCTGGAAACACCATATATTTT. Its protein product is CASSQDWALSGNTIYF.

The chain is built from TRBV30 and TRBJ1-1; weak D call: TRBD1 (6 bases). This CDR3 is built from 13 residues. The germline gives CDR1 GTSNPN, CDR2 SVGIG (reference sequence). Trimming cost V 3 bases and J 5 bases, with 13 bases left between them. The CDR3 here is CAWRHQGWTEAFF. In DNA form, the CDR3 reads TGTGCCTGGAGACACCAGGGGTGGACTGAAGCTTTCTTT.

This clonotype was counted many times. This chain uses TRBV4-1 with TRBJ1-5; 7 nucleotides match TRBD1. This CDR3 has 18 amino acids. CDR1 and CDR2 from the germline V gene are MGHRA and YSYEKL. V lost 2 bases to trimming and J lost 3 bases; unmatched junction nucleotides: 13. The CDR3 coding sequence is TGCGCCAGCAGCCAACCCATTCCGACAGGGAAGGTCAATCAGCCCCAGCATTTT. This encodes CASSQPIPTGKVNQPQHF.

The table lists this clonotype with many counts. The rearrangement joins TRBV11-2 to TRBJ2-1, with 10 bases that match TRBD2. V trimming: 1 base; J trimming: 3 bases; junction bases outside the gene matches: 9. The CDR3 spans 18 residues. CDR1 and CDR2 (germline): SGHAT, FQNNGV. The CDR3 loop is CASSLALAGESSYNEQFF. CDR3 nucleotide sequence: TGTGCCAGCAGCTTAGCCCTAGCGGGAGAATCGAGCTACAATGAGCAGTTCTTC.

CDR3 in DNA: TGTGCCAGCAGCTTCCCAGGGGAAGGCTATGGCTACACCTTC. It specifies CASSFPGEGYGYTF. This chain links TRBV5-4 with TRBJ1-2, with a weak D call TRBD1 (6 bases). Germline V gene data show CDR1 as SGHNT and CDR2 as YYREEE (reference sequence). Trimming left V 2 bases short and J 4 bases short, with 12 bases between. The CDR3 is 14 amino acids.

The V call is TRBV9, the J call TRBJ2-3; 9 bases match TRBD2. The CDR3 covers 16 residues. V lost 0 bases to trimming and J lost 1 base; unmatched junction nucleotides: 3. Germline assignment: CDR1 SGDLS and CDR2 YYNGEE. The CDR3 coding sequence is TGTGCCAGCAGCGTAGAGGCTAGCGGGGGCACAGATACGCAGTATTTT. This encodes CASSVEASGGTDTQYF.

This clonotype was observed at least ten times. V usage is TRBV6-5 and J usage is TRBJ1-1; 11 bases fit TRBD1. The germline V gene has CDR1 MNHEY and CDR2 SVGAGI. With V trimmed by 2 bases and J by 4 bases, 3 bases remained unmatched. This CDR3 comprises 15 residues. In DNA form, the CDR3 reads TGTGCCAGCAGTTACACTGGGACAGGGGGCACTGAAGCTTTCTTT. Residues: CASSYTGTGGTEAFF.

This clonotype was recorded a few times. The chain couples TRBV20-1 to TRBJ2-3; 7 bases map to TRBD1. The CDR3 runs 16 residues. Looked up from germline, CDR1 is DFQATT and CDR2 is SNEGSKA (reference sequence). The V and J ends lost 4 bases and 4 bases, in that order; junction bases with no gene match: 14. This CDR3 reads CSATILDRVGADTQYF. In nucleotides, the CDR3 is TGCAGTGCTACCATCCTCGACAGGGTTGGTGCAGATACGCAGTATTTT.

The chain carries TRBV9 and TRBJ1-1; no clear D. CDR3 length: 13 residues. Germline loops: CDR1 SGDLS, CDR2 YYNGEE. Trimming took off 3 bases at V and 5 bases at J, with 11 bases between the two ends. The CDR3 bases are TGTGCCAGCAGCGCGTCACAAGCGACTGAAGCTTTCTTT. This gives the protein CASSASQATEAFF.

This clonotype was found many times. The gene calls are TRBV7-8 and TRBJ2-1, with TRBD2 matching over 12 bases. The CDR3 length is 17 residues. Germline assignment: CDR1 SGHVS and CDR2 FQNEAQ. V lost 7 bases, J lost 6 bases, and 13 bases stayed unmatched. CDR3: CASITPLLAGGPNEQFF. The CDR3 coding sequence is TGTGCCAGCATCACCCCACTACTAGCGGGAGGCCCCAATGAGCAGTTCTTC. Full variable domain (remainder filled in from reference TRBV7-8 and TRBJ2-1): GAGVSQSPRYKVAKRGQDVALRCDPISGHVSLFWYQQALGQGPEFLTYFQNEAQLDKSGLPSDRFFAERPEGSVSTLKIQRTQQEDSAVYLCASITPLLAGGPNEQFFGPGTRLTVL.

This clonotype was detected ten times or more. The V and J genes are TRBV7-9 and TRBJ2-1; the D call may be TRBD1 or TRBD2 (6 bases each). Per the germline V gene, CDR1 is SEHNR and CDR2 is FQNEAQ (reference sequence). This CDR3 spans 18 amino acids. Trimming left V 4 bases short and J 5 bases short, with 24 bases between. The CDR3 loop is CASSYHREASAGNNEQFF. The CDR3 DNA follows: TGTGCCAGCAGCTACCACAGGGAGGCATCAGCGGGCAACAATGAGCAGTTCTTC. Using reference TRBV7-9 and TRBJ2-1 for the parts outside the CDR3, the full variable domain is DTGVSQNPRHKITKRGQNVTFRCDPISEHNRLYWYRQTLGQGPEFLTYFQNEAQLEKSRLLSDRFSAERPKGSFSTLEIQRTEQGDSAMYLCASSYHREASAGNNEQFFGPGTRLTVL.

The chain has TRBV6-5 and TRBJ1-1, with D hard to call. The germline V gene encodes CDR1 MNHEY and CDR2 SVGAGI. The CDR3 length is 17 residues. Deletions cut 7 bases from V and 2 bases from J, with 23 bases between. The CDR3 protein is CASTLSYEVLGNTEAFF. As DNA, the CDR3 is TGTGCCAGCACCCTCTCGTACGAGGTATTGGGTAACACTGAAGCTTTCTTT.